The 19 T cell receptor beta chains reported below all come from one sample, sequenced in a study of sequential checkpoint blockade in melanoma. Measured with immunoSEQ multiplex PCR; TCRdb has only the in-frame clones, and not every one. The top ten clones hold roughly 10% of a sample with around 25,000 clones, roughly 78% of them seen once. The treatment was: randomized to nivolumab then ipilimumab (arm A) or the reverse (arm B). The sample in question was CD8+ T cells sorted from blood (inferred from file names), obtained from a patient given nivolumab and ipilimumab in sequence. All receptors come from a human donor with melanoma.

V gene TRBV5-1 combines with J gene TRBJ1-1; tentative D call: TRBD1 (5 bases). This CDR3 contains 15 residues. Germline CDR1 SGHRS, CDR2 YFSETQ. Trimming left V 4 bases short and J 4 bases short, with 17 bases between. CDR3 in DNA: TGCGCCAGCAGCCCGCATGGGGCGGGGAGCACTGAAGCTTTCTTT. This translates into CASSPHGAGSTEAFF.

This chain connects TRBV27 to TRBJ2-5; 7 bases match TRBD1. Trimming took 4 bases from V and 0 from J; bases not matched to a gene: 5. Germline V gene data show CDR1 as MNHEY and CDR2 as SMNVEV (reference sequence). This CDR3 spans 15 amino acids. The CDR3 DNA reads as TGTGCCAGCAGTTCCAGACAGGGCTACCAAGAGACCCAGTACTTC. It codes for CASSSRQGYQETQYF.

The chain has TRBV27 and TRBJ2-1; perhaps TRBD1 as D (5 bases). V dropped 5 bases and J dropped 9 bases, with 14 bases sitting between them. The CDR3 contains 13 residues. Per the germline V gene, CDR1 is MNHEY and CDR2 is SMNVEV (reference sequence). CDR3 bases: TGTGCCAGCAGTCCCCTCTCCAGGGCTGAGCAGTTCTTC. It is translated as CASSPLSRAEQFF.

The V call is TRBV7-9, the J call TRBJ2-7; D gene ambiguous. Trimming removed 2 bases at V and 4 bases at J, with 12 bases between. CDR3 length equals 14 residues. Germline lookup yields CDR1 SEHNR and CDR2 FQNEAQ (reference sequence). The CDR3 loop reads CASSLIATAYEQYF. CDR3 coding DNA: TGTGCCAGCAGCTTAATCGCTACCGCATACGAGCAGTACTTC. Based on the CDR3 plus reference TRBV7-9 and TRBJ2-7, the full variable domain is DTGVSQNPRHKITKRGQNVTFRCDPISEHNRLYWYRQTLGQGPEFLTYFQNEAQLEKSRLLSDRFSAERPKGSFSTLEIQRTEQGDSAMYLCASSLIATAYEQYFGPGTRLTVT.

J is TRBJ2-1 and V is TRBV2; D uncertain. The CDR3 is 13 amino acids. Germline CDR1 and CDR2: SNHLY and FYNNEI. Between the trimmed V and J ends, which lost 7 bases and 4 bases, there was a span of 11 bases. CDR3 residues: CASKNYGYNEQFF. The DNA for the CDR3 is TGTGCCAGCAAAAACTACGGATACAATGAGCAGTTCTTC.

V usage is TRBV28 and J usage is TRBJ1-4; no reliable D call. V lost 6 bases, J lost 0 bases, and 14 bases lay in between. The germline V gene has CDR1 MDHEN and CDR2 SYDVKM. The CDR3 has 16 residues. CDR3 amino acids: CASSKQIKSTNEKLFF. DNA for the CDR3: TGTGCCAGCAGCAAACAGATAAAATCAACTAATGAAAAACTGTTTTTT.

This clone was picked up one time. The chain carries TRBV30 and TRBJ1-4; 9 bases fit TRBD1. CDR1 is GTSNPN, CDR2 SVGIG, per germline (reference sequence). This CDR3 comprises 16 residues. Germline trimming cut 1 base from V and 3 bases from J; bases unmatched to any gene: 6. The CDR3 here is CAWSEGTGLANEKLFF. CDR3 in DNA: TGTGCCTGGAGTGAGGGGACAGGGTTAGCTAATGAAAAACTGTTTTTT.

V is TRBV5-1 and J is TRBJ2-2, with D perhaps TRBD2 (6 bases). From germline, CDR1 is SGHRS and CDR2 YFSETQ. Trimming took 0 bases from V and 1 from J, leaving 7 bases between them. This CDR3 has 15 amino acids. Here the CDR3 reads CASSLGDLNTGELFF. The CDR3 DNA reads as TGCGCCAGCAGCTTGGGGGACTTGAACACCGGGGAGCTGTTTTTT.

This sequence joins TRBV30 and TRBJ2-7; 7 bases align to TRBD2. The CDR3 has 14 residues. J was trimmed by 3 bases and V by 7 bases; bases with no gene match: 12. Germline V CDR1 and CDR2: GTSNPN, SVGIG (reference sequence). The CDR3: CAFSGGEGGYEQYF. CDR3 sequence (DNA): TGTGCCTTCTCTGGAGGGGAGGGAGGCTACGAGCAGTACTTC.

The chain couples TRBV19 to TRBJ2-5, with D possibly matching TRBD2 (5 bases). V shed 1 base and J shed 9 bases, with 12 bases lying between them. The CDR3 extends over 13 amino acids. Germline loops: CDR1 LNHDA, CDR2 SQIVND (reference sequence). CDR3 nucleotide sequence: TGTGCCAGTAGTATAGTGGGCCTCGGGGCCCAGTACTTC. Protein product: CASSIVGLGAQYF. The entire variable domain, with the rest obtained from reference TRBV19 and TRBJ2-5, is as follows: DGGITQSPKYLFRKEGQNVTLSCEQNLNHDAMYWYRQDPGQGLRLIYYSQIVNDFQKGDIAEGYSVSREKKESFPLTVTSAQKNPTAFYLCASSIVGLGAQYFGPGTRLLVL.

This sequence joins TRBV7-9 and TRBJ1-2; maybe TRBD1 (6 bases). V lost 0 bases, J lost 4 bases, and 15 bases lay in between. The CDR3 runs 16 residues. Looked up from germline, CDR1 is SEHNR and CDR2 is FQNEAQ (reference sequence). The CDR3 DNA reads TGTGCCAGCAGCTTAGCGCTTGGGGGGGGCACCTATGGCTACACCTTC. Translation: CASSLALGGGTYGYTF. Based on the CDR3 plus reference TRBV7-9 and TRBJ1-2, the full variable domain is DTGVSQNPRHKITKRGQNVTFRCDPISEHNRLYWYRQTLGQGPEFLTYFQNEAQLEKSRLLSDRFSAERPKGSFSTLEIQRTEQGDSAMYLCASSLALGGGTYGYTFGSGTRLTVV.

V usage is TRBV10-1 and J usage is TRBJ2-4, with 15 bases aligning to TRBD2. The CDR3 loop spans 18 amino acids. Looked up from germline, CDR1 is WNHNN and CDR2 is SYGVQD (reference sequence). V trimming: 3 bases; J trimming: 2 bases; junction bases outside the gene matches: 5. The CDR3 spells CASSDGLAGGPSKNIQYF. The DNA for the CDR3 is TGCGCCAGCAGTGACGGACTAGCGGGAGGGCCCTCCAAAAACATTCAGTACTTC.

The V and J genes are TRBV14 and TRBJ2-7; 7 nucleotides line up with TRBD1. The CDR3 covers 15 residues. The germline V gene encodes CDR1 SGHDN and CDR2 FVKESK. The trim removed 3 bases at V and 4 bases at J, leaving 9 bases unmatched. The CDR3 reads CASSHQGVEGYEQYF. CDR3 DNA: TGTGCCAGCAGCCATCAGGGGGTTGAAGGATACGAGCAGTACTTC.

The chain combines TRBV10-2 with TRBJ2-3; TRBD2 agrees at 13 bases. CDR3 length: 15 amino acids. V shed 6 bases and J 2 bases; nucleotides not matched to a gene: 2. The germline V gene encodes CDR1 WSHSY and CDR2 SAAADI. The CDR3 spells CASRGTSGNTDTQYF. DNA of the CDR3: TGCGCCAGCAGGGGGACTAGCGGGAACACAGATACGCAGTATTTT.

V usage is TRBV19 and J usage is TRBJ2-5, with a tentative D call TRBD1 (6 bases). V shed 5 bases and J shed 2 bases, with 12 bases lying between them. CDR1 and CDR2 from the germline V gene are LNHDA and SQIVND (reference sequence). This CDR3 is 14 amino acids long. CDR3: CASSLNGQQETQYF. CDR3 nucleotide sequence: TGTGCCAGTAGTCTCAACGGACAGCAAGAGACCCAGTACTTC. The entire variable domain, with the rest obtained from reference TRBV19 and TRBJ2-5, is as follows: DGGITQSPKYLFRKEGQNVTLSCEQNLNHDAMYWYRQDPGQGLRLIYYSQIVNDFQKGDIAEGYSVSREKKESFPLTVTSAQKNPTAFYLCASSLNGQQETQYFGPGTRLLVL.

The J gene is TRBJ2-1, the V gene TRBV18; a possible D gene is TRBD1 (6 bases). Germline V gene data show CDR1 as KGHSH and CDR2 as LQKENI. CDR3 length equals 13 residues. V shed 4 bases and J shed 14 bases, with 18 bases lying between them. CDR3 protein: CASSLQKGEGEFF. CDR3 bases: TGTGCCAGCTCACTCCAGAAGGGAGAGGGGGAGTTCTTC.

CDR3 sequence reads: CASSRGQKYEQYF. In DNA, the CDR3 is TGTGCCAGCAGCCGGGGACAGAAATACGAGCAGTACTTC. The chain employs TRBV7-9 and TRBJ2-7; 7 bases fit TRBD1. This CDR3 comprises 13 residues. Germline V gene sequence: CDR1 SEHNR, CDR2 FQNEAQ (reference sequence). V gave up 5 bases and J gave up 4 bases; unmatched junction bases: 5.

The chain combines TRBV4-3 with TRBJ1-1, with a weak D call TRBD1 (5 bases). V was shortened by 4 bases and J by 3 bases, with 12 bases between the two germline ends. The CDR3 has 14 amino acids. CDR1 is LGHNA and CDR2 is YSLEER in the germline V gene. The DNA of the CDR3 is TGCGCCAGCAGCCTCAGGGCGGGGGACACTGAAGCTTTCTTT. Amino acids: CASSLRAGDTEAFF.

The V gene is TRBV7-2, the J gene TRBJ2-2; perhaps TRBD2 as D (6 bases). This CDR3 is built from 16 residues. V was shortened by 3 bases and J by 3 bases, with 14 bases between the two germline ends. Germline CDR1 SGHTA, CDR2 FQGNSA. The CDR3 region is CASSFQSGLDTGELFF. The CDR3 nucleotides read TGTGCCAGCAGCTTCCAATCGGGACTTGACACCGGGGAGCTGTTTTTT. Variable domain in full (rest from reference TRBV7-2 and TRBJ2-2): GAGVSQSPSNKVTEKGKDVELRCDPISGHTALYWYRQSLGQGLEFLIYFQGNSAPDKSGLPSDRFSAERTGGSVSTLTIQRTQQEDSAVYLCASSFQSGLDTGELFFGEGSRLTVL.